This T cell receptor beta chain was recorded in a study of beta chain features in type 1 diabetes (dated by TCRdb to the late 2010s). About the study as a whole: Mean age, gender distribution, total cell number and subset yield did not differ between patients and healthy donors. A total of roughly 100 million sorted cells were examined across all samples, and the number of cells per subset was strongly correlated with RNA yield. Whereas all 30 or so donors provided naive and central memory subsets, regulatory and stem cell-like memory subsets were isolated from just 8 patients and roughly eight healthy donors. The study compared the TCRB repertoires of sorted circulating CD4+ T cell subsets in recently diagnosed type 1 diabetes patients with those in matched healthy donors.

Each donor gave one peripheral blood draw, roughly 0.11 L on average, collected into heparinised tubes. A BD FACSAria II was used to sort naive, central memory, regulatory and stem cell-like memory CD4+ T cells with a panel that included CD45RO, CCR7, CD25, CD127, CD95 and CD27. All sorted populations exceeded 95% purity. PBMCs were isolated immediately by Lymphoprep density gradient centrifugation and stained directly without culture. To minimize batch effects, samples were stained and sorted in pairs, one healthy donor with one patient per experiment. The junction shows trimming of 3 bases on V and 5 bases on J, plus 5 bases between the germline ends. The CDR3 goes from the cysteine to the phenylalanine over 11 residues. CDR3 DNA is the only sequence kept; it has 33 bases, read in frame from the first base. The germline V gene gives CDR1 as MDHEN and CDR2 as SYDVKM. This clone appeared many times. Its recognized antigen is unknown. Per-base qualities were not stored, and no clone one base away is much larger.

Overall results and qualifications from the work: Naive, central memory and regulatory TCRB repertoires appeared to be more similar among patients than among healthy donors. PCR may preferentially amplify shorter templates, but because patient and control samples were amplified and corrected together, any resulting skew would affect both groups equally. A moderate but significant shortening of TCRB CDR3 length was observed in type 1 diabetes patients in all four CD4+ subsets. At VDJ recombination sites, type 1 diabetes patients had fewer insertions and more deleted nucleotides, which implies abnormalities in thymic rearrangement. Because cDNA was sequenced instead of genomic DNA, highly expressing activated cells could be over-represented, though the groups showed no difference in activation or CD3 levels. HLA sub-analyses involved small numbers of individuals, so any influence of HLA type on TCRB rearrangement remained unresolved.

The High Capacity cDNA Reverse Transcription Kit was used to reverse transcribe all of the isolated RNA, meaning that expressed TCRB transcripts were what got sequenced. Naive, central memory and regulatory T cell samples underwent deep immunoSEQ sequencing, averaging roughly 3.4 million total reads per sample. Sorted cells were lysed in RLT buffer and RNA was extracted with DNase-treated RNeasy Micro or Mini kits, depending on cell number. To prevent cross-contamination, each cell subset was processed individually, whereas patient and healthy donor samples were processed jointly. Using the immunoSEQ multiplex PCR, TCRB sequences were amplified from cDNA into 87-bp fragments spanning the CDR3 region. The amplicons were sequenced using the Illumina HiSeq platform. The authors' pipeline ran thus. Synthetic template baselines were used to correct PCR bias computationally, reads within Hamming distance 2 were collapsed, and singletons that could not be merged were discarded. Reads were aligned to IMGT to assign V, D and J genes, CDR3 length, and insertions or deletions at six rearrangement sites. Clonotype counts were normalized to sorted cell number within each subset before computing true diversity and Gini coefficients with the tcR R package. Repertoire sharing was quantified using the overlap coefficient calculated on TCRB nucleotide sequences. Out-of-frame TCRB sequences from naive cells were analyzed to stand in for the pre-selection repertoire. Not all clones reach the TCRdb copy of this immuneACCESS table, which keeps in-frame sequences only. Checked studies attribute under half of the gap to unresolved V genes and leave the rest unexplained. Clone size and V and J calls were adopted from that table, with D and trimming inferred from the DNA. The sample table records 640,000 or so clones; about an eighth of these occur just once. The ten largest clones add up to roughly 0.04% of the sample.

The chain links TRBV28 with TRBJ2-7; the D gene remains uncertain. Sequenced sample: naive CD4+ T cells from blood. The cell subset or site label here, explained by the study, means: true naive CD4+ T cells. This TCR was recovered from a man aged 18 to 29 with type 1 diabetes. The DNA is TGTGCCAGCAGTTTGCTCAACGAGCAGTACTTC. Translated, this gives CASSLLNEQYF.